This entry lists 31 T cell receptor beta chains sequenced from one sample in a study of shared clonotypes between healthy human individuals. This table comes from immunoSEQ multiplex PCR, and its TCRdb copy is limited to in-frame clones, with some not included. This sample has 1.5 million to 2.5 million clones, with about 94% found just once. The naive CD8 population came from CD45RO-negative cells selected for CCR7, without terminally differentiated effector memory CD45RA+ cells. Source material: naive CD8+ T cells sorted from blood. These receptors were collected from a man aged 18 to 29 in good health.

This clone was detected only once. The sample holds other DNA sequences that translate to the same CDR3. This chain joins TRBV2 and TRBJ1-5; D gene unclear. V lost 4 bases, J lost 1 base, and 5 bases lay in between. CDR1 is SNHLY and CDR2 is FYNNEI in the germline V gene. This CDR3 is built from 13 residues. CDR3 region: CASSVGSNQPQHF. For the CDR3, the DNA is TGTGCCAGCAGTGTAGGGAGCAATCAGCCCCAGCATTTT.

The genes are TRBV5-6 and TRBJ1-4; 7 positions agree with TRBD1. Germline CDR1 and CDR2: SGHDT and YYEEEE. J was trimmed by 8 bases and V by 3 bases; bases with no gene match: 4. The CDR3 runs to 13 residues. CDR3 in amino acids: CASSSGTDEKLFF. The CDR3 bases are TGTGCCAGCAGCTCCGGGACAGACGAAAAACTGTTTTTT. The full variable domain, with the rest looked up from reference TRBV5-6 and TRBJ1-4, is DAGVTQSPTHLIKTRGQQVTLRCSPKSGHDTVSWYQQALGQGPQFIFQYYEEEERQRGNFPDRFSGHQFPNYSSELNVNALLLGDSALYLCASSSGTDEKLFFGSGTQLSVL.

Remarks on this clone: This specimen includes other DNA sequences encoding the same CDR3. The gene calls are TRBV2 and TRBJ2-7; D might be TRBD2 (5 bases). The CDR3 totals 14 residues. The germline gives CDR1 SNHLY, CDR2 FYNNEI. The V gene lost 6 bases and the J gene lost 0 bases, with 12 bases spanning the gap. In DNA form, the CDR3 reads TGTGCCAGCAGCGGCGAGGGAAGCTCCTACGAGCAGTACTTC. This translates into CASSGEGSSYEQYF.

The chain uses TRBV2 and TRBJ2-3; maybe TRBD2 (5 bases). Between the trimmed V and J ends, which lost 3 bases and 2 bases, there was a span of 9 bases. The germline gives CDR1 SNHLY, CDR2 FYNNEI. The CDR3 consists of 14 residues. The CDR3 here is CASSERANTDTQYF. DNA for the CDR3: TGTGCCAGCAGTGAGAGGGCCAACACAGATACGCAGTATTTT. The full variable domain, its missing parts supplied by reference TRBV2 and TRBJ2-3, is EPEVTQTPSHQVTQMGQEVILRCVPISNHLYFYWYRQILGQKVEFLVSFYNNEISEKSEIFDDQFSVERPDGSNFTLKIRSTKLEDSAMYFCASSERANTDTQYFGPGTRLTVL.

CDR3 DNA: TGTGCCAGCAGCGCCACAGGGGATAGGGGAAGAGAGACCCAGTACTTC. Its protein product is CASSATGDRGRETQYF. The rearrangement joins TRBV7-9 to TRBJ2-5; TRBD1 agrees at 7 bases. Germline V CDR1 and CDR2: SEHNR, FQNEAQ (reference sequence). Germline trimming cut 5 bases from V and 4 bases from J; bases unmatched to any gene: 13. CDR3 size: 16 residues.

The V call is TRBV7-9, the J call TRBJ2-7, with 7 bases that match TRBD1. CDR1 and CDR2 (germline): SEHNR, FQNEAQ (reference sequence). The length of the CDR3 is 17 residues. V shed 7 bases, J shed 3 bases, and the junction held 18 bases outside the gene matches. CDR3 sequence reads: CASTLGAGGAPHYEQYF. The CDR3 DNA sequence: TGTGCCAGCACCCTTGGGGCAGGGGGAGCCCCTCACTACGAGCAGTACTTC.

As concerns this clone: The same CDR3 also results from other DNA sequences found in this sample. The J gene is TRBJ2-7, the V gene TRBV29-1, with 7 bases lining up with TRBD1. V lost 4 bases, J lost 0 bases, and 0 bases stayed unmatched. The length of the CDR3 is 12 residues. CDR1 is SQVTM and CDR2 is ANQGSEA in the germline V gene. The CDR3 DNA reads TGCAGCGTTGGGGACAGCTCCTACGAGCAGTACTTC. Protein product: CSVGDSSYEQYF.

The J gene is TRBJ2-7, the V gene TRBV7-9; D gene unclear. V gave up 5 bases and J gave up 3 bases, with 14 bases separating them. The CDR3 is 14 residues long. Germline V gene lookup returns CDR1 SEHNR and CDR2 FQNEAQ (reference sequence). CDR3 in DNA: TGTGCCAGCAGCCCCACGTTAGGCGGCTACGAGCAGTACTTC. This sequence encodes CASSPTLGGYEQYF.

The rearrangement links TRBV7-6 to TRBJ1-1; no reliable D call. CDR3 length: 13 amino acids. In germline, CDR1 is SGHVS, CDR2 FNYEAQ. V gave up 5 bases and J gave up 1 base, with 8 bases separating them. DNA of the CDR3: TGTGCCAGCAGCCCGGACGCGAACACTGAAGCTTTCTTT. It yields the protein CASSPDANTEAFF.

The chain recombines TRBV29-1 with TRBJ2-5; TRBD2 is a possible D gene (5 bases). The ends were cut back, 2 bases at V and 7 bases at J, with 20 bases in the middle. The CDR3 spans 15 residues. The germline CDR1 and CDR2 sequences are SQVTM and ANQGSEA. The CDR3 loop is CSVEPRPLPEGTQYF. CDR3 coding DNA: TGCAGCGTTGAACCCCGACCGCTCCCCGAGGGGACCCAGTACTTC. The variable domain in full, with the rest retrieved from reference TRBV29-1 and TRBJ2-5, is SAVISQKPSRDICQRGTSLTIQCQVDSQVTMMFWYRQQPGQSLTLIATANQGSEATYESGFVIDKFPISRPNLTFSTLTVSNMSPEDSSIYLCSVEPRPLPEGTQYFGPGTRLLVL.

The chain carries TRBV15 and TRBJ1-3, with TRBD1 identical over 7 bases. This CDR3 has 15 residues. J lost 7 bases, V lost 1 base, and 7 bases had no gene match. CDR1 is LNHNV, CDR2 YYDKDF, per germline (reference sequence). In nucleotides, the CDR3 is TGTGCCACCAGCAGAGCCAGGGGGGAAGGCAACACCATATATTTT. Amino acid sequence: CATSRARGEGNTIYF.

The genes are TRBV25-1 and TRBJ2-3, with D uncertain. Trimming took 2 bases from V and 2 from J, leaving 5 bases between them. The germline CDR1 and CDR2 sequences are MGHDK and SYGVNS. This CDR3 is 13 amino acids long. The CDR3 region has the DNA TGTGCCAGCAGTGAACCCAACACAGATACGCAGTATTTT. This gives the protein CASSEPNTDTQYF.

The V call is TRBV19, the J call TRBJ2-5, with 7 nucleotides matching TRBD1. J was trimmed by 5 bases and V by 4 bases; bases with no gene match: 10. The CDR3 totals 15 residues. Per germline, CDR1 LNHDA and CDR2 SQIVND (reference sequence). The CDR3 DNA follows: TGTGCCAGTAGTAAGCGACAGGGAAGAGGGGAGACCCAGTACTTC. Its translation: CASSKRQGRGETQYF. The full variable domain, its missing parts supplied by reference TRBV19 and TRBJ2-5, is DGGITQSPKYLFRKEGQNVTLSCEQNLNHDAMYWYRQDPGQGLRLIYYSQIVNDFQKGDIAEGYSVSREKKESFPLTVTSAQKNPTAFYLCASSKRQGRGETQYFGPGTRLLVL.

The chain uses TRBV28 and TRBJ2-5; 9 positions match TRBD2. Germline assignment: CDR1 MDHEN and CDR2 SYDVKM. The CDR3 has 13 amino acids. The V segment lost 8 bases and the J segment 5 bases; nucleotides outside the gene matches: 6. The CDR3 region is CASENSGSETQYF. The CDR3 DNA follows: TGTGCCAGCGAAAATAGCGGGAGTGAGACCCAGTACTTC.

The chain couples TRBV7-2 to TRBJ2-6; D is possibly TRBD1 or TRBD2 (6 bases each). The germline gives CDR1 SGHTA, CDR2 FQGNSA. The V gene lost 2 bases and the J gene lost 0 bases, with 8 bases spanning the gap. This CDR3 has 16 amino acids. The CDR3 DNA reads as TGTGCCAGCAGCTTAAAGGGGGGCTCTGGGGCCAACGTCCTGACTTTC. This translates into CASSLKGGSGANVLTF. The full variable domain, rest sourced from reference TRBV7-2 and TRBJ2-6, is GAGVSQSPSNKVTEKGKDVELRCDPISGHTALYWYRQSLGQGLEFLIYFQGNSAPDKSGLPSDRFSAERTGGSVSTLTIQRTQQEDSAVYLCASSLKGGSGANVLTFGAGSRLTVL.

This rearrangement joins TRBV19 to TRBJ2-3, with 14 bases fitting TRBD2. The V segment lost 5 bases and the J segment 4 bases; nucleotides outside the gene matches: 11. This CDR3 is 18 amino acids long. Looked up from germline, CDR1 is LNHDA and CDR2 is SQIVND (reference sequence). The CDR3 loop reads CASSLWTSGRWYSDTQYF. The CDR3 DNA is TGTGCCAGTAGTCTTTGGACTAGCGGGAGGTGGTATTCAGATACGCAGTATTTT.

Regarding this clone: The same CDR3 can be traced to other DNA sequences in this sample. The genes are TRBV9 and TRBJ2-7; TRBD2 aligns across 9 bases. This CDR3 spans 15 amino acids. The V gene end was trimmed by 0 bases and the J gene end by 2 bases; junction bases not matched to a gene: 3. Looked up from germline, CDR1 is SGDLS and CDR2 is YYNGEE. CDR3 DNA: TGTGCCAGCAGCGTAGGACTAGCGGAAACCTACGAGCAGTACTTC. It encodes CASSVGLAETYEQYF.

The chain couples TRBV7-9 to TRBJ2-5; D is unclear. This CDR3 region has 15 residues. Per germline, CDR1 SEHNR and CDR2 FQNEAQ (reference sequence). V was shortened by 5 bases and J by 3 bases, with 16 bases between the two germline ends. CDR3 in amino acids: CASSPREAEKETQYF. CDR3 nucleotides: TGTGCCAGCAGCCCCCGCGAGGCCGAAAAAGAGACCCAGTACTTC.

The V call is TRBV10-1, the J call TRBJ2-1, with D hard to call. CDR3 size: 12 residues. V shed 3 bases and J shed 2 bases, with 2 bases lying between them. The germline V gene has CDR1 WNHNN and CDR2 SYGVQD (reference sequence). The CDR3 reads CASSDPYNEQFF. The DNA of the CDR3 is TGCGCCAGCAGTGATCCCTACAATGAGCAGTTCTTC.

V gene TRBV7-9 combines with J gene TRBJ1-4; possibly TRBD1 for D (5 bases). The CDR3 length is 15 residues. Trimming took 7 bases from V and 0 from J, leaving 12 bases between them. The germline CDR1 and CDR2 sequences are SEHNR and FQNEAQ (reference sequence). The CDR3 DNA sequence: TGTGCCAGCACCTCCGGGGGTACAACTAATGAAAAACTGTTTTTT. It codes for CASTSGGTTNEKLFF.

Worth noting for this clone: The sample carries other DNA sequences with the same CDR3. J is TRBJ2-3 and V is TRBV27, with D perhaps matching TRBD1 (5 bases). CDR1 is MNHEY, CDR2 SMNVEV, per germline (reference sequence). V gave up 5 bases and J gave up 0 bases, with 9 bases separating them. The CDR3 extends over 14 amino acids. The CDR3 region is CASSRTGSTDTQYF. The CDR3 coding sequence is TGTGCCAGCAGTCGCACAGGAAGCACAGATACGCAGTATTTT.

The V call is TRBV4-2, the J call TRBJ2-7; 9 bases match TRBD2. Trimming cost V 0 bases and J 6 bases; bases outside gene matches: 12. Germline CDR1 reads LGHNA; CDR2 reads YNFKEQ. There are 17 residues in the CDR3. CDR3 region: CASSQDLAGGLIREQYF. The CDR3 nucleotides are TGTGCCAGCAGCCAAGATCTGGCGGGGGGGCTGATCCGCGAGCAGTACTTC.

This rearrangement joins TRBV30 to TRBJ2-1; 10 bases are shared with TRBD1. V lost 4 bases, J lost 10 bases, and 19 bases stayed unmatched. Germline assignment: CDR1 GTSNPN and CDR2 SVGIG (reference sequence). This CDR3 is 17 amino acids long. For the CDR3, the DNA is TGTGCCTGGACCCACCTAGGAGACAGGGGGCGCATCGGCGAGCAGTTCTTC. It is translated as CAWTHLGDRGRIGEQFF.

The chain employs TRBV15 and TRBJ2-7, with TRBD2 matching 9 bases. Per the germline V gene, CDR1 is LNHNV and CDR2 is YYDKDF (reference sequence). The CDR3 runs to 15 residues. V lost 1 base and J lost 7; bases outside the gene matches: 8. The CDR3 DNA sequence: TGTGCCACCAGCAGAGTGCGGGAGGGACTGGCAGAGCAGTACTTC. Its translation: CATSRVREGLAEQYF.

V gene TRBV25-1 combines with J gene TRBJ1-1, with D unresolved. The CDR3 loop spans 13 amino acids. The germline V gene encodes CDR1 MGHDK and CDR2 SYGVNS. V dropped 2 bases and J dropped 4 bases, with 8 bases sitting between them. The CDR3 spells CASSENGVTEAFF. As DNA, the CDR3 is TGTGCCAGCAGTGAAAACGGGGTCACTGAAGCTTTCTTT.

This sequence joins TRBV6-5 and TRBJ2-7; 9 bases map to TRBD1. Germline V gives CDR1 MNHEY, CDR2 SVGAGI. There are 13 residues in the CDR3. With V trimmed by 10 bases and J by 1 base, 5 bases remained unmatched. The DNA of the CDR3 is TGTGCCACTAGGACAGGGGCATCCTACGAGCAGTACTTC. Encoded protein: CATRTGASYEQYF.

About this clone itself: At the DNA level, this CDR3 is encoded by other sequences in the same sample as well. The chain uses TRBV6-1 and TRBJ2-7, with D perhaps matching TRBD2 (6 bases). CDR1 MNHNS and CDR2 SASEGT come from the germline V gene. CDR3 size: 15 residues. The V gene lost 1 base and the J gene lost 0 bases, with 10 bases spanning the gap. The CDR3 loop reads CASSEGAGPSYEQYF. The CDR3 coding sequence is TGTGCCAGCAGTGAAGGGGCGGGGCCCTCCTACGAGCAGTACTTC.

V gene TRBV7-6 combines with J gene TRBJ2-1; no clear D. V dropped 5 bases and J dropped 3 bases, with 2 bases sitting between them. Germline CDR1 reads SGHVS; CDR2 reads FNYEAQ. The CDR3 has 11 residues. This CDR3 reads CASSGYNEQFF. CDR3 DNA: TGTGCCAGCAGCGGCTACAATGAGCAGTTCTTC.

The chain joins TRBV27 to TRBJ2-1; perhaps TRBD1 as D (5 bases). Germline values: CDR1 MNHEY, CDR2 SMNVEV (reference sequence). The CDR3 is 14 residues long. V was trimmed by 3 bases and J by 2 bases, leaving 8 bases between them. The CDR3 loop is CASSFKGAYNEQFF. As DNA, the CDR3 is TGTGCCAGCAGTTTTAAAGGGGCCTACAATGAGCAGTTCTTC.

The V and J genes are TRBV19 and TRBJ2-3; D gene uncertain. Germline-derived CDR1 and CDR2 are LNHDA and SQIVND (reference sequence). The V gene lost 4 bases and the J gene lost 2 bases, with 22 bases spanning the gap. The CDR3 extends over 18 amino acids. The CDR3 sequence: CASSTNSGPAAATDTQYF. The CDR3 coding sequence is TGTGCCAGTAGTACCAACTCCGGGCCAGCAGCCGCCACAGATACGCAGTATTTT.

The count of this clone is one. V usage is TRBV5-1 and J usage is TRBJ2-7; no firm D call. Trimming removed 1 base from V and 0 bases from J, with 11 bases in between. The CDR3 is 15 amino acids. Germline CDR1 SGHRS, CDR2 YFSETQ. The CDR3 DNA is TGCGCCAGCAGCTTGTGGGCTGACCTCTCCTACGAGCAGTACTTC. Its protein is CASSLWADLSYEQYF.